The 11 T cell receptor beta chains in this list originate from one sample, sequenced in a study of cytomegalovirus exposure and HLA in healthy donors. The PCR contained 60 Vbeta and 13 Jbeta primers. Here immunoSEQ multiplex PCR was the method, and the copy in TCRdb shows in-frame clones only, minus some. Here the sample spans 150,000 to 200,000 clones, 65% to 80% being singletons. Sequencing was carried out using PBMCs. These receptors all come from a man younger than 30 in good health and CMV-seropositive.

In this sample, this clone turned up a few times. The chain carries TRBV6-4 and TRBJ2-1; TRBD2 matches at 11 bases. The CDR3 has 15 residues. Germline V gene lookup returns CDR1 MRHNA and CDR2 SNTAGT. Unmatched junction bases numbered 7, after V lost 6 bases and J lost 6 bases. CDR3 amino acids: CASSSLAGEGNEQFF. The CDR3 bases are TGTGCCAGCAGCTCACTAGCGGGAGAGGGCAATGAGCAGTTCTTC.

The chain joins TRBV2 to TRBJ2-1; D possibly corresponds to TRBD2 (5 bases). With 8 bases removed from V and 7 bases from J, the gap between germline ends came to 15 bases. CDR1 and CDR2 from the germline V gene are SNHLY and FYNNEI. The CDR3 is made up of 13 amino acids. CDR3 loop: CASERQFGNEQFF. CDR3 DNA: TGTGCCAGCGAGCGGCAATTCGGTAATGAGCAGTTCTTC.

This clone was seen more than once but under ten times. The rearrangement joins TRBV11-2 to TRBJ2-5; D is undetermined. Germline CDR1 is SGHAT and CDR2 is FQNNGV. The CDR3 sequence is 11 residues long. Trimming shortened V by 4 bases and J by 7 bases, and 7 bases separated the two germline ends. CDR3 nucleotide sequence: TGTGCCAGCAGCTCCTCAGGGACCCAGTACTTC. This gives the protein CASSSSGTQYF. The full variable domain, with the rest looked up from reference TRBV11-2 and TRBJ2-5, is EAGVAQSPRYKIIEKRQSVAFWCNPISGHATLYWYQQILGQGPKLLIQFQNNGVVDDSQLPKDRFSAERLKGVDSTLKIQPAKLEDSAVYLCASSSSGTQYFGPGTRLLVL.

This clone came up a few times. This chain connects TRBV4-2 to TRBJ2-3; D remains ambiguous. V lost 0 bases and J 3 bases, leaving 19 bases between the germline ends. CDR3 length: 18 amino acids. The germline V gene has CDR1 LGHNA and CDR2 YNFKEQ. The chain's CDR3 is CASSQDFGDTQRTDTQYF. The DNA of the CDR3 is TGTGCCAGCAGCCAAGACTTCGGTGACACACAAAGGACAGATACGCAGTATTTT.

This clone was seen once. V is TRBV9 and J is TRBJ1-2, with 12 positions matching TRBD1. The CDR3 loop spans 15 amino acids. J lost 4 bases, V lost 4 bases, and 5 bases had no gene match. Germline V CDR1 and CDR2: SGDLS, YYNGEE. The CDR3 is CASSPGTGGGYGYTF. In DNA, the CDR3 is TGTGCCAGCAGCCCCGGGACAGGGGGCGGCTATGGCTACACCTTC.

This clone was detected a few times. The chain carries TRBV5-4 and TRBJ2-7; D gene unclear. The CDR3 length is 15 residues. V was pared by 0 bases and J by 6 bases, with 16 bases between. Germline CDR1 is SGHNT and CDR2 is YYREEE (reference sequence). The CDR3 here is CASSLDPTRSAEQYV. CDR3 bases: TGTGCCAGCAGCTTGGACCCCACGAGGAGTGCCGAGCAGTACGTC.

V usage is TRBV28 and J usage is TRBJ1-1; D gene uncertain. The germline V gene has CDR1 MDHEN and CDR2 SYDVKM. The V end lost 4 bases, the J end lost 0 bases, and 9 bases lay between the germline ends. This CDR3 contains 14 residues. Here the CDR3 DNA reads TGTGCCAGCAGTTCAAGCCTCATGAACACTGAAGCTTTCTTT. Translated: CASSSSLMNTEAFF.

V usage is TRBV28 and J usage is TRBJ1-1, with D perhaps TRBD1 (6 bases). Between the trimmed V and J ends, which lost 3 bases and 4 bases, there was a span of 9 bases. Looked up from germline, CDR1 is MDHEN and CDR2 is SYDVKM. The CDR3 is 13 amino acids. CDR3 sequence: CASSLGGGTEAFF. The CDR3 nucleotides read TGTGCCAGCAGTTTGGGAGGGGGCACTGAAGCTTTCTTT.

The V gene is TRBV11-3, the J gene TRBJ2-1; D gene ambiguous. Germline loops: CDR1 SGHNT, CDR2 YENEEA. This CDR3 region has 13 residues. V lost 0 bases and J lost 5, with 5 bases in between. The CDR3 is CASSLDLDNEQFF. CDR3 coding DNA: TGTGCCAGCAGCTTAGACCTTGACAATGAGCAGTTCTTC.

V usage is TRBV9 and J usage is TRBJ1-5; D call uncertain. The CDR3 is made up of 13 amino acids. The V gene lost 4 bases and the J gene lost 2 bases, with 7 bases spanning the gap. Germline assignment: CDR1 SGDLS and CDR2 YYNGEE. The CDR3 region is CASSKEGNQPQHF. The CDR3 coding sequence is TGTGCCAGCAGCAAGGAGGGCAATCAGCCCCAGCATTTT.

This chain joins TRBV6-5 and TRBJ1-1; 10 bases map to TRBD1. With V trimmed by 5 bases and J by 11 bases, 8 bases remained unmatched. Germline V gene data show CDR1 as MNHEY and CDR2 as SVGAGI. The CDR3 contains 13 residues. The CDR3 sequence: CASSPPGQGWAFF. The CDR3 nucleotides are TGTGCCAGCAGTCCGCCGGGACAGGGGTGGGCTTTCTTT.